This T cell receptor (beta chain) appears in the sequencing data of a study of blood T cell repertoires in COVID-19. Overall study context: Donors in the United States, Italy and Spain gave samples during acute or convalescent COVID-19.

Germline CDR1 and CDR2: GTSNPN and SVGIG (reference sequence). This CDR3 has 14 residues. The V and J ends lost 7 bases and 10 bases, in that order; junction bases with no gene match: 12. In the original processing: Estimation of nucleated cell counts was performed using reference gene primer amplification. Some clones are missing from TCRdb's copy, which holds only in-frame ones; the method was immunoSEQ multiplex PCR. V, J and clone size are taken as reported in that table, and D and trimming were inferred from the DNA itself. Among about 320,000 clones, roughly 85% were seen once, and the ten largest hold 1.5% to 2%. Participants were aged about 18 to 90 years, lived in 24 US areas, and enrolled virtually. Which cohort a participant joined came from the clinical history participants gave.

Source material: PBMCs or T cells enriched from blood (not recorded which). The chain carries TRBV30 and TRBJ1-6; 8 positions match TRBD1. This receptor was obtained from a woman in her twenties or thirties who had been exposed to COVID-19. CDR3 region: CAYALGQGWSPLHF. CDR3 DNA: TGTGCCTACGCGCTTGGACAGGGATGGTCACCCCTCCACTTT.